The clone carrying this T cell receptor (beta chain) was seen a single time. This specimen comes from a study of cytomegalovirus exposure and HLA in healthy donors. The length of the CDR3 is 13 residues. Germline values: CDR1 SNHLY, CDR2 FYNNEI. V was clipped by 10 bases and J by 1 base, with 13 bases between them. Primers included in the PCR were 60 Vbeta and 13 Jbeta primers. The table came from immunoSEQ multiplex PCR; TCRdb's copy has only in-frame clones and leaves some out. The repertoire holds roughly 170,000 clones, with around four fifths as singletons. The rearrangement joins TRBV2 to TRBJ1-1; D not resolved. This clonotype was obtained from a man aged 30-40 years in good health and CMV-seronegative. The material sequenced was PBMCs. The CDR3 loop reads CATRIGRNTEAFF. The CDR3 DNA sequence: TGTGCCACCCGAATTGGGCGGAACACTGAAGCTTTCTTT.